This is a list of T cell receptor beta chains from one sample in a study of cytomegalovirus exposure and HLA in healthy donors. Generated by immunoSEQ multiplex PCR, the TCRdb table keeps only in-frame clones and is missing some. This table holds 85,000 to 120,000 clones, 65% to 80% found once. The sequenced sample consisted of PBMCs. These TCRs come from a woman between 50 and 59 years old in good health and CMV-seropositive. CDR3s include the opening cysteine and the closing phenylalanine or tryptophan. Fields, in order: J gene, V gene, CDR3 protein.

>TRBJ1-4|TRBV28
CASSSNRDEKLFF
>TRBJ1-2|TRBV5-1
CASSLGGMPNYGYTF
>TRBJ1-4|TRBV19
CASSSPGASNEKLFF
>TRBJ2-5|TRBV4-3
CASSQDSAPGGTQYF
>TRBJ1-2|TRBV30
CAWTRRVNYGYTF
>TRBJ1-2|TRBV2
CASSEKGQGFDGYTF
>TRBJ2-3|TRBV27
CASSWLAGGPHTQYF
>TRBJ1-2|TRBV5-4
CASSLDRVGGYTF
>TRBJ1-4|TRBV19
CASSIDTGDEKLFF
>TRBJ2-2|TRBV19
CATRRDRGQLSTGELFF